This TCR beta chain stems from a study of blood T cell repertoires in COVID-19. At the level of the study: Donors in the United States, Italy and Spain gave samples during acute or convalescent COVID-19. Sources were T cells, B-cell-depleted T cells, or PBMCs; the material itself was cDNA or gDNA.

Germline lookup yields CDR1 LNHNV and CDR2 YYDKDF (reference sequence). The CDR3 is made up of 13 amino acids. The J segment lost 9 bases and the V segment lost 4 bases, leaving 9 bases of the junction unmatched. Per the authors' pipeline: Counts of nucleated cells, estimated from reference gene primer amplification, were obtained. Here immunoSEQ multiplex PCR was the method, and the copy in TCRdb shows in-frame clones only, minus some. Clonal size and the V and J genes are those of that table, whereas D and trimming came from the DNA. The sample lists around 230,000 clones, around four fifths occurring once.

Source material: peripheral blood. The rearrangement uses TRBV15 and TRBJ2-7; 7 bases are a match to TRBD1. This clonotype originated in a woman between 50 and 59 years old with acute or convalescent COVID-19. The CDR3 spells CATSTPQGDGQYF. CDR3 coding DNA: TGTGCCACCAGCACCCCGCAGGGGGACGGGCAGTACTTC.